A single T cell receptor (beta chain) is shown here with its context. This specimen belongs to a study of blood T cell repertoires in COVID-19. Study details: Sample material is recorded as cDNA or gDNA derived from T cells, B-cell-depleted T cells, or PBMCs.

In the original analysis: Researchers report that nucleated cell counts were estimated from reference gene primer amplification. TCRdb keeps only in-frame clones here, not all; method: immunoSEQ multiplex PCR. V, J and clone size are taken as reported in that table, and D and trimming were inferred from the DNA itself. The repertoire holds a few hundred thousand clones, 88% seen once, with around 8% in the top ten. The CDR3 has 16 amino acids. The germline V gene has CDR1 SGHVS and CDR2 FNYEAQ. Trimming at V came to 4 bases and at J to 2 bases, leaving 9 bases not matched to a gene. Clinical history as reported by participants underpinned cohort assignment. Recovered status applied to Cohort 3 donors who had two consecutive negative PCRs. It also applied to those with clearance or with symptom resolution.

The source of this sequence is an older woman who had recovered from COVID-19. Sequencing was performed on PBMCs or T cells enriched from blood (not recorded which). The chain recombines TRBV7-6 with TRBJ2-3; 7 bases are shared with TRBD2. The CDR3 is CASSSPPGGTTDTQYF. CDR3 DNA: TGTGCCAGCAGCTCTCCCCCGGGGGGTACCACAGATACGCAGTATTTT.